One sample yielded the 22 T cell receptor beta chains listed below, sequenced in a study of blood T cells in healthy people across ages. Primed by a sample-barcoded 5' primer and a J-beta primer mix, a second PCR proceeded for about 6 to 11 cycles. TCRdb re-derived calls from the 5' RACE reads in MiXCR, one entry per CDR3 protein. The sample records 730,000 or so distinct CDR3 sequences, around 43% being singletons. The sequencing sample was made of blood. These receptor sequences come from a man older than 75 in good health.

The chain combines TRBV11-3 with TRBJ2-2; a possible D gene is TRBD1 (5 bases). The germline V gene has CDR1 SGHNT and CDR2 YENEEA. Trimming took off 5 bases at V and 2 bases at J, with 12 bases between the two ends. The CDR3 is 15 amino acids. CDR3 loop: CASSIGQANTGELFF. The DNA of the CDR3 is TGTGCCAGCAGCATCGGACAAGCCAACACCGGGGAGCTGTTTTTT.

This clonotype turned up a few times. This chain uses TRBV6-2 or TRBV6-3 with TRBJ1-2; perhaps TRBD1 as D (5 bases). Germline CDR1 MNHEY, CDR2 SVGEGT. The CDR3 has 13 amino acids. Trimming took 6 bases from V and 5 from J, leaving 13 bases between them. The CDR3 sequence: CASSLGHPYGYTF. The DNA of the CDR3 is TGTGCCAGCAGCCTTGGACACCCTTATGGCTACACCTTC.

The chain couples TRBV6-2 or TRBV6-3 to TRBJ1-2, with 7 positions matching TRBD1. The CDR3 has 14 residues. Trimming at V came to 2 bases and at J to 7 bases, leaving 7 bases not matched to a gene. The germline V gene has CDR1 MNHEY and CDR2 SVGEGT. CDR3 DNA: TGTGCCAGCAGTTACGTAACAGGGGATGGTGGCTACACCTTC. This codes for CASSYVTGDGGYTF.

This clonotype came up a few times. This chain uses TRBV30 with TRBJ2-7; TRBD2 is a possible D gene (5 bases). This CDR3 spans 14 amino acids. Germline V CDR1 and CDR2: GTSNPN, SVGIG (reference sequence). The germline V and J ends were trimmed by 1 base and 4 bases, with 14 bases remaining between them. CDR3 region: CAWSAGVVVYEQYF. The DNA of the CDR3 is TGTGCCTGGAGTGCCGGGGTGGTTGTATACGAGCAGTACTTC.

This clonotype has a handful of counts. The V and J genes are TRBV27 and TRBJ2-3, with 15 positions matching TRBD2. CDR1 and CDR2 (germline): MNHEY, SMNVEV (reference sequence). The CDR3 loop spans 17 amino acids. The ends lost 7 bases at V and 2 bases at J; junction bases unmatched: 7. The CDR3 sequence: CASTGTSGRRLTDTQYF. The CDR3 nucleotides read TGTGCCAGCACCGGGACTAGCGGGAGGAGGCTCACAGATACGCAGTATTTT.

The genes are TRBV28 and TRBJ2-3; 9 bases match TRBD2. This CDR3 has 15 amino acids. CDR1 MDHEN and CDR2 SYDVKM come from the germline V gene. V lost 5 bases to trimming and J lost 6 bases; unmatched junction nucleotides: 9. The CDR3 spells CASSPPGLAQDTQYF. The CDR3 region has the DNA TGTGCCAGCAGTCCACCGGGACTAGCTCAGGATACGCAGTATTTT.

The chain has TRBV27 and TRBJ2-7; D might be TRBD1 (6 bases). This CDR3 region has 15 residues. CDR1 MNHEY and CDR2 SMNVEV come from the germline V gene (reference sequence). Trimming cost V 2 bases and J 2 bases, with 13 bases left between them. The CDR3 reads CASSLGLGAAYEQYF. DNA of the CDR3: TGTGCCAGCAGTTTAGGTCTGGGGGCGGCCTACGAGCAGTACTTC.

The J gene is TRBJ2-6, the V gene TRBV7-9; 7 bases match TRBD1. The CDR3 has 18 amino acids. Germline V gene sequence: CDR1 SEHNR, CDR2 FQNEAQ (reference sequence). V lost 0 bases, J lost 1 base, and 6 bases stayed unmatched. The DNA of the CDR3 is TGTGCCAGCAGCTTAGCGCACCCGACAGGGTCTGGGGCCAACGTCCTGACTTTC. Translating gives CASSLAHPTGSGANVLTF.

The chain is built from TRBV20-1 and TRBJ2-2; 7 bases line up with TRBD2. Unmatched junction bases numbered 6, after V lost 1 base and J lost 1 base. This CDR3 has 16 amino acids. Germline CDR1 reads DFQATT; CDR2 reads SNEGSKA (reference sequence). The CDR3: CSARGSRGVNTGELFF. The CDR3 coding sequence is TGCAGTGCTAGAGGAAGTCGGGGGGTGAACACCGGGGAGCTGTTTTTT.

Remarks on this clonotype: Mismatch with germline at one junction end may stem from a read error. This chain joins TRBV20-1 and TRBJ2-3; no firm D call. This CDR3 has 15 residues. Germline CDR1 is DFQATT and CDR2 is SNEGSKA (reference sequence). The CDR3 nucleotides read TGCGGTGCTAAAATCCTCGACGCTCTCGGAGATACGCAGTATTTT. This encodes CGAKILDALGDTQYF.

The gene calls are TRBV12-3 or TRBV12-4 and TRBJ2-1; 9 bases are a match to TRBD2. This CDR3 has 15 residues. Trimming cost V 1 base and J 5 bases; bases outside gene matches: 3. In DNA form, the CDR3 reads TGTGCCAGCAGTTTAGGACTAGCGGCCCACAATGAGCAGTTCTTC. It encodes CASSLGLAAHNEQFF.

The sample holds a few counts of this clonotype. The chain is built from TRBV7-2 and TRBJ2-4; 7 bases line up with TRBD2. Losses at the gene ends were 2 bases for V and 13 bases for J; bases not matched to a gene: 11. The CDR3 has 14 amino acids. In germline, CDR1 is SGHTA, CDR2 FQGNSA. This chain's CDR3 is CASSLRAGVGEQYF. The CDR3 DNA reads TGTGCCAGCAGCTTACGCGCGGGAGTCGGTGAGCAGTACTTC. Filled out from reference TRBV7-2 and TRBJ2-4, the complete variable domain reads GAGVSQSPSNKVTEKGKDVELRCDPISGHTALYWYRQSLGQGLEFLIYFQGNSAPDKSGLPSDRFSAERTGGSVSTLTIQRTQQEDSAVYLCASSLRAGVGEQYFGAGTRLSVL.

V gene TRBV11-2 combines with J gene TRBJ2-3, with a tentative D call TRBD1 (9 bases). CDR3 length equals 17 residues. Trimming pared 6 bases from V and 5 bases from J, leaving 24 bases between. Germline CDR1 and CDR2: SGHAT and FQNNGV. This chain's CDR3 is CASSSRGGQGSIDTQYF. CDR3 sequence (DNA): TGTGCCAGCAGTTCTCGGGGGGGACAGGGCTCTATAGATACGCAGTATTTT.

The chain is built from TRBV6-5 and TRBJ1-1, with D maybe TRBD1 (6 bases). Germline V gene sequence: CDR1 MNHEY, CDR2 SVGAGI. V dropped 3 bases and J dropped 0 bases, with 14 bases sitting between them. The CDR3 is 16 amino acids. CDR3 amino acids: CASSYGQQNMNTEAFF. The CDR3 DNA follows: TGTGCCAGCAGTTATGGACAGCAGAACATGAACACTGAAGCTTTCTTT.

The genes are TRBV20-1 and TRBJ2-7; 7 bases agree with TRBD2. The germline V gene encodes CDR1 DFQATT and CDR2 SNEGSKA (reference sequence). V gave up 6 bases and J gave up 3 bases; unmatched junction bases: 8. CDR3 length: 13 residues. The CDR3 DNA sequence: TGCAGTGCCAAAGGGCCTAGCGGCTACGAGCAGTACTTC. Translation gives CSAKGPSGYEQYF.

There are a few counts of this clonotype. The chain uses TRBV11-2 and TRBJ1-1; a possible D gene is TRBD1 (6 bases). Per the germline V gene, CDR1 is SGHAT and CDR2 is FQNNGV. The CDR3 loop spans 17 amino acids. Trimming stripped 4 bases from V and 4 bases from J, with 22 bases between. CDR3 sequence (DNA): TGTGCCAGCAGCTCACCCCGAACAGGGTTGGTAGGCACTGAAGCTTTCTTT. Translating gives CASSSPRTGLVGTEAFF.

The CDR3 DNA is TGTGCCAGCAGCTCCCCGGGCCCAAATTACAATGAGCAGTTCTTC. Amino acid sequence: CASSSPGPNYNEQFF. This chain uses TRBV5-5 with TRBJ2-1, with D unclear. The CDR3 is 15 residues long. The germline V gene encodes CDR1 SGHKS and CDR2 YYEKEE (reference sequence). Trimming removed 3 bases from V and 4 bases from J, with 14 bases in between.

This clonotype was counted a few times. The chain joins TRBV29-1 to TRBJ2-1; TRBD2 matches 8 bases. The CDR3 consists of 14 residues. Germline V gene sequence: CDR1 SQVTM, CDR2 ANQGSEA. Trimming at V came to 7 bases and at J to 0 bases, leaving 5 bases not matched to a gene. The CDR3 spells CSGKRESSYNEQFF. For the CDR3, the DNA is TGCAGCGGAAAGCGGGAGAGCTCCTACAATGAGCAGTTCTTC.

This clonotype occurred a few times. The chain combines TRBV7-2 with TRBJ2-7; D is possibly TRBD1 (6 bases). The CDR3 spans 14 residues. Germline values: CDR1 SGHTA, CDR2 FQGNSA. Trimming removed 5 bases from V and 3 bases from J, with 14 bases in between. CDR3 region: CASSEQGQNYEQYF. Here the CDR3 DNA reads TGTGCCAGCAGCGAACAGGGCCAAAACTACGAGCAGTACTTC. The full variable domain, completed using reference TRBV7-2 and TRBJ2-7, is GAGVSQSPSNKVTEKGKDVELRCDPISGHTALYWYRQSLGQGLEFLIYFQGNSAPDKSGLPSDRFSAERTGGSVSTLTIQRTQQEDSAVYLCASSEQGQNYEQYFGPGTRLTVT.

A note on this clonotype: This sequence may be a read error, since a much larger clone differs from it by one base. The chain joins TRBV11-2 to TRBJ2-7; the D gene is possibly TRBD2 (6 bases). The J call may not be correct, given that the DNA end is closer to TRBJ2-5. Germline V gene lookup returns CDR1 SGHAT and CDR2 FQNNGV. CDR3 size: 15 residues. In DNA, the CDR3 is TGTGTCAGCAGCGATCTAGCTATAGGAGGGGAGACCCAGTACTTC. Residues: CVSSDLAIGGETQYF.

This clonotype has at least ten counts. V usage is TRBV3-1 and J usage is TRBJ2-5; no clear D gene. This CDR3 has 17 amino acids. The V gene's germline CDR1 is LGHDT and CDR2 YNNKEL (reference sequence). V dropped 0 bases and J dropped 5 bases, with 19 bases sitting between them. The CDR3 protein is CASSQDLSPGFGETQYF. As DNA, the CDR3 is TGTGCCAGCAGCCAAGATCTGAGCCCCGGCTTTGGGGAGACCCAGTACTTC.

V gene TRBV20-1 combines with J gene TRBJ1-1, with D hard to call. Trimming took off 2 bases at V and 4 bases at J, with 11 bases between the two ends. This CDR3 contains 13 residues. CDR1 DFQATT and CDR2 SNEGSKA come from the germline V gene (reference sequence). The CDR3 DNA follows: TGCAGTGCTAGATCCCACTCCCCCACTGAAGCTTTCTTT. It is translated as CSARSHSPTEAFF.